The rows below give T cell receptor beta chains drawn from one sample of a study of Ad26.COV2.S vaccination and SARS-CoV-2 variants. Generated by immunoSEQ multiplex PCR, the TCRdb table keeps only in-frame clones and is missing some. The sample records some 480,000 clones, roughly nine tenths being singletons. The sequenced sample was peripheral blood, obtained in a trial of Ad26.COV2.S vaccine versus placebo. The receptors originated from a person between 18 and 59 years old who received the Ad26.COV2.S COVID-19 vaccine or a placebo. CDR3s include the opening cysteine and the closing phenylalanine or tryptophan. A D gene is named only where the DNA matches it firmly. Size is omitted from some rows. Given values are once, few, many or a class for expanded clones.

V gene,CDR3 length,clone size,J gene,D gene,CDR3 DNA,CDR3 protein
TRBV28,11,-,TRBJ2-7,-,TGTGCCAGCAGTTTGCGATACGAGCAGTACTTC,CASSLRYEQYF
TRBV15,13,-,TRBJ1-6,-,TGTGCCACCAGCAGAGGGTTCCTTTCACCCCTCCACTTT,CATSRGFLSPLHF
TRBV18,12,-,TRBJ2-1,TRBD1,TGTGCCAGCTCATTACGGACAGGGCCCCAGTTCTTC,CASSLRTGPQFF
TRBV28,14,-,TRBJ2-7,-,TGTGCCAGCAGTTTAGAGGCTAGCAGCTACGAGCAGTACTTC,CASSLEASSYEQYF
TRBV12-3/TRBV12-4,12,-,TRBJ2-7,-,TGTGCCAGCAGTTTACGGGGGAACGAGCAGTACTTC,CASSLRGNEQYF
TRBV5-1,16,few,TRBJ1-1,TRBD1,TGCGCCAGCAGCTTGGCCGGGACAGGGTGGAACACTGAAGCTTTCTTT,CASSLAGTGWNTEAFF
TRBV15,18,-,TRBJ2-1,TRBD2,TGTGCCACCAGCAGAGATCACGGTCCGGGAGGCTCCCACAATGAGCAGTTCTTC,CATSRDHGPGGSHNEQFF
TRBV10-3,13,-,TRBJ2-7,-,TGTGCCATCAGTGAGTCGGGACCCCACGAGCAGTACTTC,CAISESGPHEQYF
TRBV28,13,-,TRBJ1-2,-,TGTGCCAGCACCCACCAAGTAGGAGGCGGCTACACCTTC,CASTHQVGGGYTF
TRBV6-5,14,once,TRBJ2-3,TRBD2,TGTGCCAGCGCCCGGGCGGGAGGGACAGATACGCAGTATTTT,CASARAGGTDTQYF
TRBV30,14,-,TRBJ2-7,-,TGTGCCTGGAGTGGGACCCCCACTACCTACGAGCAGTACTTC,CAWSGTPTTYEQYF
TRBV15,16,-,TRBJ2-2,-,TGTGCCACCAGCAGAGGGGGAAGGGGAGGCACCGGGGAGCTGTTTTTT,CATSRGGRGGTGELFF
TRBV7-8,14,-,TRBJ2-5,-,TGTGCCAGCAGCCTAGGCTGGGCGGGAGAGACCCAGTACTTC,CASSLGWAGETQYF
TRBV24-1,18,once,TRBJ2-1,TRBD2,TGTGCCACCAGTGATATCCGGACTAGCAGACGCTCCTACAATGAGCAGTTCTTC,CATSDIRTSRRSYNEQFF
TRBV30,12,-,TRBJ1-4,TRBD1,TGTGCCGGACAGGGGGCTAATGAAAAACTGTTTTTT,CAGQGANEKLFF